This passage covers 15 T cell receptor beta chains from one sample sequenced in a study of T cell repertoires in cytomegalovirus infection. These receptors are not linked to any known antigen. MiXCR was run by TCRdb on the reads, yielding one entry per CDR3 protein. The sample lists around 800,000 distinct CDR3 sequences; around a third were seen once. The material was cultured CD8+ T cells from PBMCs, obtained from culture after CMV antigen stimulation. Receptors were obtained from a human donor in good health (CMV status not recorded). Some clones in this sample may be carry-over from other donors' samples.

In this sample, this clonotype turned up a few times. The rearrangement uses TRBV10-3 and TRBJ2-7; D not certain. V gave up 1 base and J gave up 5 bases, with 15 bases separating them. The CDR3 extends over 15 amino acids. Germline V gene lookup returns CDR1 ENHRY and CDR2 SYGVKD. The DNA for the CDR3 is TGTGCCATCAGTGAGTATCAACAAGAACCCGACGAGCAGTACTTC. Translated: CAISEYQQEPDEQYF.

This chain joins TRBV10-3 and TRBJ2-7; D is uncertain. Germline V gives CDR1 ENHRY, CDR2 SYGVKD. Trimming left V 6 bases short and J 3 bases short, with 12 bases between. This CDR3 comprises 13 residues. CDR3 amino acids: CAIRVSKDYEQYF. CDR3 in DNA: TGTGCCATCAGAGTCTCGAAGGACTACGAGCAGTACTTC.

The chain is built from TRBV6-1 and TRBJ2-7; perhaps TRBD2 as D (7 bases). The CDR3 runs 14 residues. The V gene's germline CDR1 is MNHNS and CDR2 SASEGT. The V end was cut by 5 bases, the J end by 2 bases, with 13 bases between. The CDR3 sequence: CASSSRGPTYEQYF. For the CDR3, the DNA is TGTGCCAGCAGTTCGCGGGGGCCCACCTACGAGCAGTACTTC.

This sequence joins TRBV27 and TRBJ1-1; 8 positions match TRBD1. The CDR3 length is 15 residues. From germline, CDR1 is MNHEY and CDR2 SMNVEV (reference sequence). Trimming removed 0 bases from V and 2 bases from J; junction bases left unmatched: 2. Here the CDR3 reads CASSLSAGGNTEAFF. The DNA for the CDR3 is TGTGCCAGCAGTTTATCGGCAGGGGGCAACACTGAAGCTTTCTTT.

There are a few counts of this clonotype. V and J are TRBV27 and TRBJ2-7, with D possibly being TRBD2 (6 bases). CDR1 MNHEY and CDR2 SMNVEV come from the germline V gene (reference sequence). The CDR3 length is 14 residues. The V end lost 3 bases, the J end lost 2 bases, and 11 bases lay between the germline ends. DNA for the CDR3: TGTGCCAGCAGTTTCCAGGGAGGCACCTACGAGCAGTACTTC. It is translated as CASSFQGGTYEQYF.

This clonotype has just a few counts. The chain carries TRBV18 and TRBJ2-3, with D tentatively TRBD1 (7 bases). Trimming removed 5 bases from V and 2 bases from J, with 14 bases in between. Looked up from germline, CDR1 is KGHSH and CDR2 is LQKENI. The CDR3 is made up of 15 amino acids. The CDR3 region is CASSSQGGPTDTQYF. CDR3 DNA sequence: TGTGCCAGCTCATCTCAGGGGGGCCCCACAGATACGCAGTATTTT.

The sample holds a few counts of this clonotype. The chain uses TRBV6-5 and TRBJ1-4; 10 nucleotides agree with TRBD1. Germline CDR1 reads MNHEY; CDR2 reads SVGAGI. This CDR3 region has 12 residues. V dropped 5 bases and J dropped 14; count of bases not matched to a gene: 5. CDR3 amino acids: CASSKDRGMLFF. CDR3 nucleotides: TGTGCCAGCAGTAAGGACAGGGGGATGCTGTTTTTT.

This clonotype was recorded a few times. Mismatch with germline at one junction end may stem from a read error. This chain links TRBV12-3 or TRBV12-4 with TRBJ1-1, with a possible D match to TRBD1 (5 bases). CDR3 length: 11 amino acids. CDR3 amino acids: CASWVGGVENF. In DNA form, the CDR3 reads TGTGCCAGCTGGGTGGGAGGGGTTGAAAACTTT.

This clonotype was observed a handful of times. J is TRBJ2-1 and V is TRBV7-9, with unresolved D. V was trimmed by 1 base and J by 8 bases, leaving 9 bases between them. The CDR3 is 13 residues long. Germline V lookup: CDR1 SEHNR, CDR2 FQNEAQ (reference sequence). Here the CDR3 reads CASSLDEADEQFF. CDR3 coding DNA: TGTGCCAGCAGCTTAGATGAGGCAGATGAGCAGTTCTTC.

At least ten counts were recorded for this clonotype. The chain is built from TRBV7-6 and TRBJ2-2; D possibly corresponds to TRBD1 (6 bases). V was trimmed by 5 bases and J by 1 base, leaving 14 bases between them. CDR1 is SGHVS, CDR2 FNYEAQ, per germline. CDR3 length equals 16 residues. The CDR3 DNA reads TGTGCCAGCAGCCTTCGAGGCAGGGGGAACACCGGGGAGCTGTTTTTT. This codes for CASSLRGRGNTGELFF.

The chain couples TRBV6-6 to TRBJ2-7; TRBD2 matches 11 bases. The V and J ends lost 4 bases and 4 bases, in that order; junction bases with no gene match: 6. This CDR3 is built from 15 residues. Looked up from germline, CDR1 is MNHNY and CDR2 is SVGAGI (reference sequence). DNA of the CDR3: TGTGCCAGCAGTTGGGGGCTAGCGGGGGGTTACGAGCAGTACTTC. It is translated as CASSWGLAGGYEQYF.

This clonotype occurred a few times. J is TRBJ1-1 and V is TRBV15; D gene unclear. This CDR3 has 12 residues. V gave up 9 bases and J gave up 1 base, with 9 bases separating them. Germline CDR1 and CDR2: LNHNV and YYDKDF (reference sequence). The CDR3, as DNA: TGTGCCACAGGATGGGGGAACACTGAAGCTTTCTTT. The encoded protein is CATGWGNTEAFF.

The chain joins TRBV2 to TRBJ2-7; D is unresolved. This CDR3 is built from 12 residues. V lost 2 bases and J 5 bases, leaving 7 bases between the germline ends. Germline CDR1 reads SNHLY; CDR2 reads FYNNEI. The CDR3 DNA follows: TGTGCCAGCAGTGAACAGGCGGACGAGCAGTACTTC. It specifies CASSEQADEQYF.

The chain joins TRBV29-1 to TRBJ1-1, with 7 nucleotides matching TRBD1. The CDR3 has 15 residues. The J segment lost 1 base and the V segment lost 0 bases, leaving 5 bases of the junction unmatched. CDR1 and CDR2 from the germline V gene are SQVTM and ANQGSEA. CDR3 loop: CSVEDDRVGNTEAFF. Here the CDR3 DNA reads TGCAGCGTTGAAGACGACAGGGTCGGGAACACTGAAGCTTTCTTT.

This clonotype turned up a few times. V is TRBV4-1 and J is TRBJ1-3; D unresolved. This CDR3 spans 14 amino acids. Germline V gene sequence: CDR1 MGHRA, CDR2 YSYEKL. The V and J ends lost 5 bases and 4 bases respectively, with 12 bases between them. Written as DNA, the CDR3 is TGCGCCAGCAGCTCAGAGGAATCCGGAAACACCATATATTTT. Protein product: CASSSEESGNTIYF.